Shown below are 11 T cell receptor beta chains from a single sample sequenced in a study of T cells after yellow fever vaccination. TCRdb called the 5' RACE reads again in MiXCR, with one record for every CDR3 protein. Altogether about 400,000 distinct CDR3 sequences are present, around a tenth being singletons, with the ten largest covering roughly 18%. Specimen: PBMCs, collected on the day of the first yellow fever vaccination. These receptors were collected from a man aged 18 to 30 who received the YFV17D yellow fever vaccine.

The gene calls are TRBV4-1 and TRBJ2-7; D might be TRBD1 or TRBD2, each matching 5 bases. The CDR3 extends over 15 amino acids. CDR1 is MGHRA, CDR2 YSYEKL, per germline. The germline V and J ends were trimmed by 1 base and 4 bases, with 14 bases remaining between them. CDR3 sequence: CASSQGHGTGYEQYV. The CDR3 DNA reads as TGCGCCAGCAGCCAAGGACACGGGACCGGATACGAGCAGTACGTC.

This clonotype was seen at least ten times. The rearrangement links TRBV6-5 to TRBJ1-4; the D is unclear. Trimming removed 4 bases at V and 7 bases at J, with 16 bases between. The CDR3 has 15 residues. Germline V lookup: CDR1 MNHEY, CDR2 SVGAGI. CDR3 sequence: CASSWAREKSEKLFF. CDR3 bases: TGTGCCAGCAGTTGGGCGAGGGAAAAGAGTGAAAAACTGTTTTTT.

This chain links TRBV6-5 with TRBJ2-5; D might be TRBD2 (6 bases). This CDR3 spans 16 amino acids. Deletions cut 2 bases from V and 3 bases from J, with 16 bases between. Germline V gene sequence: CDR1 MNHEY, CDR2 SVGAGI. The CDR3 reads CASSYRAGRLKETQYF. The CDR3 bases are TGTGCCAGCAGTTACCGGGCAGGGAGGTTGAAAGAGACCCAGTACTTC.

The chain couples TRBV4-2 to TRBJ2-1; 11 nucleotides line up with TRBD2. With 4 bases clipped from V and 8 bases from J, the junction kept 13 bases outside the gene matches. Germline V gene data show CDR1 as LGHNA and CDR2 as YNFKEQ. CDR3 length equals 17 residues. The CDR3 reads CASSPTTSGALGDEQFF. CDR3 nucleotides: TGTGCCAGCAGCCCAACGACTAGCGGGGCTCTAGGAGATGAGCAGTTCTTC.

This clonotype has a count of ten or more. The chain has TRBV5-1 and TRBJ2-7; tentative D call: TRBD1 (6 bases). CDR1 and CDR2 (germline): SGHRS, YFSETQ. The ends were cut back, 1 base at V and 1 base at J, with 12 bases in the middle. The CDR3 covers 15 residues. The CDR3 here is CASSLTAGVSYEQYV. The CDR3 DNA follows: TGCGCCAGCAGCTTGACGGCAGGGGTATCCTACGAGCAGTACGTC.

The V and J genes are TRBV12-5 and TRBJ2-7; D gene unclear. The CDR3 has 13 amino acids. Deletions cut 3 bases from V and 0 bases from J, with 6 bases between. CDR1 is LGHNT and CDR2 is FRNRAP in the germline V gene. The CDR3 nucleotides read TGTGCTAGTGGTTTTCAATTCTCCTACGAGCAGTACTTC. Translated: CASGFQFSYEQYF.

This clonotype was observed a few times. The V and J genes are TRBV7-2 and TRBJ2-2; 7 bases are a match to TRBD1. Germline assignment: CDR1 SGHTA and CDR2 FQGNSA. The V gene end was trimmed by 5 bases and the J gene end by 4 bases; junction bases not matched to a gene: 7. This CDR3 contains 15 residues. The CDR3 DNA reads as TGTGCCAGCAGCCTACAGGGGTTCGGCACCGGGGAGCTGTTTTTT. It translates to CASSLQGFGTGELFF.

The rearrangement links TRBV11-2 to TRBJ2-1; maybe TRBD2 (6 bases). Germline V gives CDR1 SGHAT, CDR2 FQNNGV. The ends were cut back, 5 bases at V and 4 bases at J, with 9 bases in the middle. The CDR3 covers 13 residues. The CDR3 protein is CASSGGYYNEQFF. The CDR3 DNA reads TGTGCCAGCAGCGGGGGGTATTACAATGAGCAGTTCTTC.

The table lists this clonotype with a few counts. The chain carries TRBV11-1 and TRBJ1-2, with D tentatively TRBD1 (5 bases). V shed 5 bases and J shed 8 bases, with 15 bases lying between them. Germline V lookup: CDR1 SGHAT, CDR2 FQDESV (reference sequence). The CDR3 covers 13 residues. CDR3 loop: CASSDPGLRGYTF. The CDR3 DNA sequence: TGTGCCAGCAGCGATCCGGGACTGCGCGGCTACACCTTC.

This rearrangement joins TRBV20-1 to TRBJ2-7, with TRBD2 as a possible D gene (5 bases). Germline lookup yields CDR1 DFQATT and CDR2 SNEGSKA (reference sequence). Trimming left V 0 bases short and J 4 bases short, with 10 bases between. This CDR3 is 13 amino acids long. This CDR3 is CSARERGGYEQYF. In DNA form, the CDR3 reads TGCAGTGCTAGAGAAAGAGGCGGGTACGAGCAGTACTTC.

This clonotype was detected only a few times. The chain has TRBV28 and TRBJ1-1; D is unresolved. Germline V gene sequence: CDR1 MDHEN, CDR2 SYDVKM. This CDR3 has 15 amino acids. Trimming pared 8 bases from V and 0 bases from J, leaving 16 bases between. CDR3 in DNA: TGTGCCAGCGACGAACTGGCGGGAATGAACACTGAAGCTTTCTTT. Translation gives CASDELAGMNTEAFF.